These 2 T cell receptor beta chains originate from one sample sequenced in a study of CD8 T cells in Susac syndrome. An input of roughly 0.45 to 1 ug of RNA was subjected to reverse transcription using random hexamers. MiXCR, applied by TCRdb to the immunoSEQ multiplex PCR reads, yields one record per CDR3 protein. The sample shows roughly 200,000 distinct CDR3 sequences, 90% to 95% of them seen only once. The sequencing input was CD4+ T cells from PBMCs. These receptors came from a human donor in good health.

The rearrangement uses TRBV29-1 and TRBJ1-2; no clear D gene. Germline lookup yields CDR1 SQVTM and CDR2 ANQGSEA. CDR3 length equals 12 residues. Trimming cost V 3 bases and J 4 bases, with 9 bases left between them. The chain's CDR3 is CSVDDTLYGYTF. CDR3 sequence (DNA): TGCAGCGTTGATGACACGCTCTATGGCTACACCTTC.

The rearrangement joins TRBV7-7 to TRBJ2-3; possible D gene TRBD2, 7 bases. The CDR3 has 15 amino acids. V was trimmed by 4 bases and J by 9 bases, leaving 20 bases between them. Germline V gives CDR1 SSHAT, CDR2 FNYEAQ (reference sequence). CDR3 loop: CASSSQPGGGETQYF. The CDR3 DNA sequence: TGTGCCAGCAGCTCCCAACCGGGCGGGGGCGAGACGCAGTATTTT.